This TCR beta chain comes out of a study of CD8+ T cells in alopecia areata. About this clone: The antigen remains undetermined. The same CDR3 can be traced to other DNA sequences in this sample.

Extraction of RNA preceded its reverse transcription into cDNA, which served as the sequencing template. Sequenced by immunoSEQ multiplex PCR; TCRdb stores in-frame clones only, minus some. The sample shows about 5,900 clones, around 62% of them seen only once. Findings of the study overall: While patients received tofacitinib, many expanded lesional clones remained present in scalp and blood.

J lost 6 bases, V lost 5 bases, and 13 bases had no gene match. Germline V gene lookup returns CDR1 LNHDA and CDR2 SQIVND (reference sequence). The CDR3 length is 15 residues. The treatment is: oral pan-JAK inhibitor, 5-10 mg twice daily. The investigators collected lesional scalp punch biopsies and peripheral blood from alopecia areata patients. The clonotype was recovered from a human donor with alopecia areata. Material: skin, obtained between weeks 30 and 35, from a patient treated with tofacitinib. The chain joins TRBV19 to TRBJ2-7; 7 bases agree with TRBD1. CDR3 region: CASSQSGTGDCEQYF. Here the CDR3 DNA reads TGTGCCAGTAGTCAATCCGGAACAGGGGATTGCGAGCAGTACTTC.